Listed below are T cell receptor beta chains from one sample, sequenced in a study of shared clonotypes between healthy human individuals. Data came from immunoSEQ multiplex PCR; TCRdb stores just in-frame clones and leaves some out. This sample has about 1.5 million clones, with approximately 97% found just once. Sample: naive CD4+ T cells sorted from blood. These receptors originate from a man aged 30 to 39 in good health. Both conserved end residues are part of each CDR3. D genes are given only for firm matches. Clone size is shown for a subset of rows, as once, few, many or a class of expanded clone.

cdr3_aa cdr3_nt j_call d_call v_call clone_size
CASIPVPPNTQYF TGTGCCAGCATTCCCGTTCCCCCTAATACGCAGTATTTT TRBJ2-3 - TRBV7-2 -
CASSSLRDAQETQYF TGTGCCAGCAGTTCCCTCCGGGACGCCCAAGAGACCCAGTACTTC TRBJ2-5 - TRBV28 -
CASSVGTAPEETQYF TGTGCCAGCAGCGTAGGCACGGCGCCTGAAGAGACCCAGTACTTC TRBJ2-5 - TRBV9 -
CASSYGLPSSPQHF TGTGCCAGCAGTTACGGCCTCCCGTCATCTCCCCAGCATTTT TRBJ1-5 - TRBV6-5 -
CASSRQPTSSYNEQFF TGTGCCAGCAGCCGACAGCCGACGAGCTCCTACAATGAGCAGTTCTTC TRBJ2-1 - TRBV6-6 -
CASSSPRLSWQFF TGTGCCAGCAGTTCCCCCCGGTTGAGCTGGCAGTTCTTC TRBJ2-1 - TRBV28 -
CASSTSGRTGELFF TGTGCCAGCAGTACTAGCGGGAGGACCGGGGAGCTGTTTTTT TRBJ2-2 TRBD2 TRBV27 -
CASSLVRGSGTDTQYF TGCGCCAGCAGCTTGGTTCGCGGGAGTGGCACAGATACGCAGTATTTT TRBJ2-3 TRBD2 TRBV5-1 -
CASRELAGVAKNIQYF TGTGCCAGCAGAGAACTAGCGGGAGTAGCCAAAAACATTCAGTACTTC TRBJ2-4 TRBD2 TRBV19 -
CASSSSTGQAAGNTIYF TGCGCCAGCAGCTCCTCAACGGGACAGGCGGCTGGAAACACCATATATTTT TRBJ1-3 TRBD1 TRBV5-1 -
CASSLGGRRTGELFF TGTGCCAGCAGCTTAGGCGGGAGAAGGACCGGGGAGCTGTTTTTT TRBJ2-2 TRBD2 TRBV7-9 -
CASSHPGRTAYEQYF TGTGCCAGCAGCCACCCCGGTCGGACAGCCTACGAGCAGTACTTC TRBJ2-7 - TRBV27 -
CASSPGSQGAGEQYF TGTGCCAGCTCACCAGGGAGTCAGGGGGCTGGCGAGCAGTACTTC TRBJ2-7 TRBD1 TRBV18 -
CASSVHGQGYYEQYF TGTGCCAGCAGCGTCCATGGACAGGGGTACTACGAGCAGTACTTC TRBJ2-7 TRBD1 TRBV7-2 -
CSALGGGKLYEQYF TGCAGCGCCTTAGGAGGGGGGAAACTCTACGAGCAGTACTTC TRBJ2-7 - TRBV29-1 -
CASSNGTSGFTSTYF TGCGCCAGCAGCAATGGGACTAGCGGCTTTACGAGCACGTACTTC TRBJ2-7 TRBD2 TRBV5-1 -
CASSLNMNEQFF TGTGCCAGCAGCTTAAACATGAATGAGCAGTTCTTC TRBJ2-1 - TRBV7-9 -
CASSSDSYGYTF TGTGCCAGCAGCTCGGACAGCTATGGCTACACCTTC TRBJ1-2 - TRBV28 few
CSALGGGEAKNIQYF TGCAGCGCTCTAGGGGGGGGAGAAGCCAAAAACATTCAGTACTTC TRBJ2-4 - TRBV29-1 -
CASTKGTGTGTDTQYF TGTGCCAGTACCAAAGGCACAGGAACTGGCACAGATACGCAGTATTTT TRBJ2-3 - TRBV19 -
CASSYEGEAFF TGTGCCAGCAGTTACGAAGGTGAAGCTTTCTTT TRBJ1-1 - TRBV6-5 -
CASSTLPGGPGANVLTF TGTGCCAGTAGTACACTCCCAGGCGGGCCTGGGGCCAACGTCCTGACTTTC TRBJ2-6 - TRBV19 -
CASSEVPGLAGVLTGELFF TGTGCCAGCAGTGAGGTCCCAGGACTAGCGGGAGTACTCACCGGGGAGCTGTTTTTT TRBJ2-2 TRBD2 TRBV6-4 -
CASSLNRFGANVLTF TGCGCCAGCAGCTTAAACAGGTTCGGGGCCAACGTCCTGACTTTC TRBJ2-6 - TRBV5-1 -
CASVRTNSGNTIYF TGTGCCAGCGTACGAACGAACTCTGGAAACACCATATATTTT TRBJ1-3 - TRBV19 -
CASSQLGQLSTDTQYF TGTGCCAGCAGCCAGTTGGGACAGCTAAGCACAGATACGCAGTATTTT TRBJ2-3 TRBD1 TRBV11-2 -
CASSNAAGNTIYF TGTGCCAGCAGTAACGCAGCTGGAAACACCATATATTTT TRBJ1-3 - TRBV6-5 once
CASSPFSLAGLRSSYEQYF TGTGCCAGCAGCCCATTTAGTCTAGCGGGCCTAAGGAGCTCCTACGAGCAGTACTTC TRBJ2-7 TRBD2 TRBV27 -
CASSLASGRFSNQPQHF TGTGCCAGCAGCTTAGCGTCAGGACGGTTTAGCAATCAGCCCCAGCATTTT TRBJ1-5 - TRBV7-8 -
CASSLLTGRGSYNEQFF TGTGCCAGCAGTCTACTAACAGGGAGAGGCTCCTACAATGAGCAGTTCTTC TRBJ2-1 - TRBV28 -
CASSQARTGAGADTQYF TGCGCCAGCAGCCAAGCGAGGACAGGGGCGGGCGCAGATACGCAGTATTTT TRBJ2-3 TRBD1 TRBV4-3 -
CASSLAGGSNQPQHF TGTGCCAGCAGCTTGGCGGGGGGGAGCAATCAGCCCCAGCATTTT TRBJ1-5 - TRBV7-2 -
CASGRIGETQYF TGCGCCTCCGGGAGAATTGGGGAGACCCAGTACTTC TRBJ2-5 - TRBV4-3 -
CASSSGQGFANEKLFF TGTGCCAGCAGCTCGGGACAGGGATTTGCTAATGAAAAACTGTTTTTT TRBJ1-4 TRBD1 TRBV5-5 -
CAWSGWDRTTNTGELFF TGTGCCTGGTCCGGTTGGGACAGGACCACGAACACCGGGGAGCTGTTTTTT TRBJ2-2 TRBD1 TRBV30 -
CASSTLGQGDQPQHF TGTGCCAGCAGTACTTTGGGACAGGGAGATCAGCCCCAGCATTTT TRBJ1-5 TRBD1 TRBV28 -
CASSDRRVSAGYEQYF TGTGCCAGCAGTGATCGTAGGGTGTCCGCGGGGTACGAGCAGTACTTC TRBJ2-7 - TRBV6-1 -
CASSDWGTGQPQHF TGTGCCAGCAGTGACTGGGGGACCGGGCAGCCCCAGCATTTT TRBJ1-5 - TRBV6-4 -
CASSQGVSGRGEQFF TGCGCCAGCAGCCAAGGGGTTAGCGGGAGGGGTGAGCAGTTCTTC TRBJ2-1 TRBD2 TRBV4-3 -
CASSSPSGLSSYEQYF TGTGCCAGCAGCTCACCTAGCGGGTTGAGCTCCTACGAGCAGTACTTC TRBJ2-7 TRBD2 TRBV7-2 -
CASRYGTGYTF TGTGCCAGCAGGTACGGGACGGGCTACACCTTC TRBJ1-2 - TRBV6-5 -
CATSRGGGNTEAFF TGTGCCACCAGCAGAGGCGGGGGCAACACTGAAGCTTTCTTT TRBJ1-1 - TRBV15 -
CASSFTTNTGELFF TGTGCCAGCAGCTTCACGACGAACACCGGGGAGCTGTTTTTT TRBJ2-2 - TRBV5-6 -
CASSRLAGGPHGEQFF TGTGCCAGCAGCCGGCTAGCGGGAGGGCCCCACGGTGAGCAGTTCTTC TRBJ2-1 TRBD2 TRBV7-9 -
CASSDLAGSNEQFF TGCGCCAGCAGTGATTTAGCGGGGTCCAATGAGCAGTTCTTC TRBJ2-1 TRBD2 TRBV10-1 -
CASSLGGSEGNEQFF TGTGCCAGCAGCTTAGGCGGATCAGAAGGCAATGAGCAGTTCTTC TRBJ2-1 - TRBV7-3 -
CASSLIGTRETQYF TGTGCCAGCAGCTTGATAGGGACACGAGAGACCCAGTACTTC TRBJ2-5 - TRBV7-6 -